The T cell receptor (beta chain) described here comes from a study of regulatory T cells in long-lasting Graves disease. General study points: There were preferences for TRBV28, TRBJ1-2 and TRBJ2-5 in persistent disease.

Concerning this clonotype itself: Its antigen is not identified.

Libraries of TCR beta came from iRepertoire HTBI primers plus Arm-PCR of CDR3 regions. TCRdb re-called the multiplex PCR reads through MiXCR, storing one row per CDR3 protein. The sample includes hundreds of thousands of distinct CDR3 sequences, about 16% of them seen just once. The CDR3 is made up of 20 amino acids. V trimming: 6 bases; J trimming: 6 bases; junction bases outside the gene matches: 21. Germline-derived CDR1 and CDR2 are LNHDA and SQIVND (reference sequence). Described time point: newly diagnosed GD, antithyroid drugs for less than 3 months. RNA extracted from PBMCs served as the sequencing template. The same data also contributed to another study, on T cells in Graves' hyperthyroidism and ophthalmopathy. That source reports: The study enrolled patients aged 18 to 65 with newly diagnosed hyperthyroidism of under 2 months' duration.

Here the sequenced sample was peripheral blood mononuclear cells (PBMCs), taken at new diagnosis, from a patient treated with antithyroid drugs. The chain joins TRBV19 to TRBJ2-3; TRBD2 matches 13 bases. The source of this sequence is a woman aged 25-40 years with Graves disease. The CDR3 nucleotides read TGTGCCAGTAGGAATCGAGTTGTTGGACTAGCGGGAGCCACCTCGGATACGCAGTATTTT. It is translated as CASRNRVVGLAGATSDTQYF.